This TCR beta chain was documented in a study of shared clonotypes between healthy human individuals. TCRdb's table, derived via immunoSEQ multiplex PCR, lists solely in-frame clones and lacks some. This table has some 2 million clones, about 95% appearing once. CD8 cells regarded as naive lacked CD45RO, were positively chosen for CCR7, and omitted terminally differentiated effector memory CD45RA+ cells. With V trimmed by 5 bases and J by 6 bases, 18 bases remained unmatched. This CDR3 is built from 18 residues. Germline loops: CDR1 SEHNR, CDR2 FQNEAQ (reference sequence). The chain recombines TRBV7-9 with TRBJ2-2; TRBD2 matches at 7 bases. Specimen: naive CD8+ T cells sorted from blood. The origin of this receptor is a man aged 18 to 29 in good health. The chain's CDR3 is CASSPLVPRTSSSGELFF. The DNA for the CDR3 is TGTGCCAGCAGCCCTTTAGTCCCGAGGACTAGTTCTTCCGGGGAGCTGTTTTTT.